The 10 T cell receptor beta chains below were found in one sample sequenced in a study of cytomegalovirus exposure and HLA in healthy donors. Researchers ran the PCR with 60 Vbeta and 13 Jbeta primers. Using immunoSEQ multiplex PCR, the repertoire was profiled, and TCRdb retains in-frame clones only, with some absent. The sample includes tens of thousands of clones, approximately 67% seen only once; the top ten take around 1.9%. Sequenced material: PBMCs. The receptors originated from a woman under 40 in good health and CMV-seronegative.

This clone was detected a few times. This chain joins TRBV7-8 and TRBJ2-5; TRBD2 agrees at 7 bases. The length of the CDR3 is 12 residues. Per the germline V gene, CDR1 is SGHVS and CDR2 is FQNEAQ. The V gene end was trimmed by 6 bases and the J gene end by 4 bases; junction bases not matched to a gene: 2. CDR3 coding DNA: TGTGCCAGCAGGTCGGGGGGAGAGACCCAGTACTTC. Protein sequence: CASRSGGETQYF. Variable domain in full (rest from reference TRBV7-8 and TRBJ2-5): GAGVSQSPRYKVAKRGQDVALRCDPISGHVSLFWYQQALGQGPEFLTYFQNEAQLDKSGLPSDRFFAERPEGSVSTLKIQRTQQEDSAVYLCASRSGGETQYFGPGTRLLVL.

The chain recombines TRBV11-3 with TRBJ2-4, with D tentatively TRBD2 (6 bases). Between the trimmed V and J ends, which lost 2 bases and 4 bases, there was a span of 12 bases. CDR3 length: 15 amino acids. Germline values: CDR1 SGHNT, CDR2 YENEEA. The CDR3, as DNA: TGTGCCAGCAGCTTATCGGGGGTGGGGAAAAACATTCAGTACTTC. Its protein is CASSLSGVGKNIQYF.

The genes are TRBV30 and TRBJ1-1, with TRBD1 as a possible D gene (6 bases). There are 16 residues in the CDR3. The germline V gene has CDR1 GTSNPN and CDR2 SVGIG (reference sequence). Trimming stripped 3 bases from V and 1 base from J, with 18 bases between. The chain's CDR3 is CAWRIPGGRENTEAFF. CDR3 nucleotides: TGTGCCTGGAGAATCCCGGGGGGCAGAGAGAACACTGAAGCTTTCTTT.

The V call is TRBV2, the J call TRBJ2-7, with TRBD1 matching 8 bases. V lost 6 bases and J lost 0; bases outside the gene matches: 1. CDR3 size: 13 residues. CDR1 is SNHLY and CDR2 is FYNNEI in the germline V gene. The CDR3 region has the DNA TGTGCCAGCAGGGGGACAGGCTCCTACGAGCAGTACTTC. It codes for CASRGTGSYEQYF.

This chain links TRBV6-6 with TRBJ2-2; the D gene is possibly TRBD2 (5 bases). Trimming left V 7 bases short and J 6 bases short, with 18 bases between. The CDR3 spans 15 residues. Germline assignment: CDR1 MNHNY and CDR2 SVGAGI (reference sequence). This chain's CDR3 is CASIYYHEGPGELFF. The CDR3 coding sequence is TGTGCCAGCATTTATTACCACGAGGGTCCCGGGGAGCTGTTTTTT.

The chain has TRBV11-1 and TRBJ2-3, with a weak D call TRBD2 (6 bases). Germline V gives CDR1 SGHAT, CDR2 FQDESV (reference sequence). The CDR3 spans 15 residues. V lost 6 bases and J lost 1, with 14 bases in between. CDR3 DNA: TGTGCCAGCAGTTCCTCCGGGACTGGCACAGATACGCAGTATTTT. It translates to CASSSSGTGTDTQYF.

The J gene is TRBJ2-1, the V gene TRBV9; 10 bases map to TRBD2. Germline CDR1 reads SGDLS; CDR2 reads YYNGEE. The CDR3 has 15 residues. The junction had 2 bases not matched to a gene; V was cut back by 3 bases and J by 2 bases. As DNA, the CDR3 is TGTGCCAGCAGCGATAGCGGGGGGACCTACAATGAGCAGTTCTTC. Translation gives CASSDSGGTYNEQFF. The variable domain in full, completed from reference TRBV9 and TRBJ2-1, reads DSGVTQTPKHLITATGQRVTLRCSPRSGDLSVYWYQQSLDQGLQFLIQYYNGEERAKGNILERFSAQQFPDLHSELNLSSLELGDSALYFCASSDSGGTYNEQFFGPGTRLTVL.

This clone was observed a few times. The rearrangement links TRBV6-6 to TRBJ1-6; 7 nucleotides align to TRBD1. The junction had 6 bases not matched to a gene; V was cut back by 5 bases and J by 11 bases. The CDR3 consists of 13 residues. Looked up from germline, CDR1 is MNHNY and CDR2 is SVGAGI (reference sequence). The CDR3 DNA sequence: TGTGCCAGCAGTCCTACGGGACAGCCACCCCTCCACTTT. Protein product: CASSPTGQPPLHF.

The chain links TRBV28 to TRBJ1-5, with 7 bases matching TRBD1. The J segment lost 5 bases and the V segment lost 2 bases, leaving 9 bases of the junction unmatched. The CDR3 has 16 residues. Germline values: CDR1 MDHEN, CDR2 SYDVKM. CDR3 amino acids: CASSLPLTGDDQPQHF. The CDR3 DNA follows: TGTGCCAGCAGTTTACCCCTAACAGGGGACGATCAGCCCCAGCATTTT. Based on the CDR3 plus reference TRBV28 and TRBJ1-5, the full variable domain is DVKVTQSSRYLVKRTGEKVFLECVQDMDHENMFWYRQDPGLGLRLIYFSYDVKMKEKGDIPEGYSVSREKKERFSLILESASTNQTSMYLCASSLPLTGDDQPQHFGDGTRLSIL.

The V call is TRBV5-1, the J call TRBJ2-1, with a tentative D call TRBD2 (5 bases). V lost 4 bases and J lost 0, with 11 bases in between. Per the germline V gene, CDR1 is SGHRS and CDR2 is YFSETQ. The CDR3 extends over 15 amino acids. CDR3 region: CASSQDLSSYNEQFF. The CDR3, as DNA: TGCGCCAGCAGCCAGGACTTAAGCTCCTACAATGAGCAGTTCTTC. Filled out from reference TRBV5-1 and TRBJ2-1, the complete variable domain reads KAGVTQTPRYLIKTRGQQVTLSCSPISGHRSVSWYQQTPGQGLQFLFEYFSETQRNKGNFPGRFSGRQFSNSRSEMNVSTLELGDSALYLCASSQDLSSYNEQFFGPGTRLTVL.